A selection of T cell receptor beta chains follows, all from one sample in a study of cytomegalovirus exposure and HLA in healthy donors. Clones were sequenced by immunoSEQ multiplex PCR, and TCRdb holds only the in-frame ones, with some missing. Of over 80,000 clones in the sample, around 74% were seen once. Sequenced: PBMCs. The receptors come from a female donor in good health and CMV-seropositive. Both conserved end residues are part of each CDR3. D genes are given only for firm matches. Expanded clones get a size class; other rows say once, few or many, or leave the size out.

j_call	clone_size	v_call	d_call	cdr3_aa	cdr3_nt
TRBJ2-7	-	TRBV27	-	CASSLYRALEQYF	TGTGCCAGCAGTTTATACAGGGCTCTCGAGCAGTACTTC
TRBJ1-4	-	TRBV6-5	-	CASSRATNEKLFF	TGTGCCAGCAGCCGCGCAACTAATGAAAAACTGTTTTTT
TRBJ1-1	-	TRBV28	-	CASQPGTTNTEAFF	TGTGCCAGCCAGCCCGGGACAACGAACACTGAAGCTTTCTTT
TRBJ2-7	-	TRBV6-5	TRBD1	CASSRDSYYEQYF	TGTGCCAGCAGTAGGGACAGCTACTACGAGCAGTACTTC
TRBJ1-1	-	TRBV23-1	-	CASSPGQENTEAFF	TGCGCCAGCAGTCCAGGGCAGGAGAACACTGAAGCTTTCTTT
TRBJ2-3	-	TRBV4-1	-	CASSQAEATDTQYF	TGCGCCAGCAGCCAAGCCGAAGCCACAGATACGCAGTATTTT
TRBJ1-2	-	TRBV29-1	TRBD1	CSGGQGAYGYTF	TGCAGCGGCGGACAGGGGGCCTATGGCTACACCTTC
TRBJ1-5	once	TRBV7-9	TRBD1	CASSQQGAKQPQHF	TGTGCCAGCAGCCAACAGGGGGCGAAACAGCCCCAGCATTTT
TRBJ2-7	-	TRBV7-9	TRBD2	CASSKRGSGGEQYF	TGTGCCAGCAGCAAAAGAGGGTCGGGAGGCGAGCAGTACTTC
TRBJ1-4	-	TRBV18	TRBD1	CASSPEGALEKLFF	TGTGCCAGCTCACCCGAGGGGGCGCTGGAAAAACTGTTTTTT
TRBJ2-6	few	TRBV6-4	TRBD1	CASSGGTGSFNVLTF	TGTGCCAGCAGTGGTGGGACAGGGAGTTTCAACGTCCTGACTTTC